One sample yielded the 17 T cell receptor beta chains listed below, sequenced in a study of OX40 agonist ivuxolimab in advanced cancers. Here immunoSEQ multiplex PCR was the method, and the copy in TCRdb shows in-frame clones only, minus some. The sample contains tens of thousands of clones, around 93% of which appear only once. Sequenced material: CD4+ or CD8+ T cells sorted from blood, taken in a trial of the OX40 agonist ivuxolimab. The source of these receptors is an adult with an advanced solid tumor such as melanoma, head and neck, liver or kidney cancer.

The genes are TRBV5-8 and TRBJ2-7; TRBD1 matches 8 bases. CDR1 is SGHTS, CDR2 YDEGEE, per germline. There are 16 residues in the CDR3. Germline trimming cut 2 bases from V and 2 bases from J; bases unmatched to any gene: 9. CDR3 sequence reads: CASSFITLDRAYEQYF. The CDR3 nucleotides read TGTGCCAGCAGCTTTATCACACTGGACAGGGCCTACGAGCAGTACTTC.

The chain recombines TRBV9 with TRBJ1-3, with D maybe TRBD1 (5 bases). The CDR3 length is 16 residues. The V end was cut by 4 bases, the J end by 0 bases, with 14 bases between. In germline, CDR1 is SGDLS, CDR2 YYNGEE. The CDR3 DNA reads TGTGCCAGCAGCCCAAGGGACGGCCGCTCTGGAAACACCATATATTTT. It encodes CASSPRDGRSGNTIYF.

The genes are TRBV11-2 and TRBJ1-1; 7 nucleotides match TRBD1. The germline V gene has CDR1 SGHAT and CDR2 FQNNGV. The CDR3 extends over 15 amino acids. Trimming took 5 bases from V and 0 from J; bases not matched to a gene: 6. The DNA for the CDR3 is TGTGCCAGCAGCCCCGACAGGGTTATGAACACTGAAGCTTTCTTT. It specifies CASSPDRVMNTEAFF.

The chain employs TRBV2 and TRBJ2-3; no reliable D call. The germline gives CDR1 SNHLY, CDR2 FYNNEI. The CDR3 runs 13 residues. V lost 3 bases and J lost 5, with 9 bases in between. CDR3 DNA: TGTGCCAGCAGTGAGGCCCTGCTAGATACGCAGTATTTT. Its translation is CASSEALLDTQYF. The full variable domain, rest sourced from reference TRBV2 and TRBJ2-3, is EPEVTQTPSHQVTQMGQEVILRCVPISNHLYFYWYRQILGQKVEFLVSFYNNEISEKSEIFDDQFSVERPDGSNFTLKIRSTKLEDSAMYFCASSEALLDTQYFGPGTRLTVL.

The CDR3 here is CASSAGAGDEQYF. The CDR3 DNA follows: TGTGCCAGTAGTGCGGGAGCTGGCGACGAGCAGTACTTC. J is TRBJ2-7 and V is TRBV19, with TRBD2 matching over 7 bases. Germline V gene sequence: CDR1 LNHDA, CDR2 SQIVND (reference sequence). The CDR3 covers 13 residues. The J segment lost 5 bases and the V segment lost 5 bases, leaving 6 bases of the junction unmatched.

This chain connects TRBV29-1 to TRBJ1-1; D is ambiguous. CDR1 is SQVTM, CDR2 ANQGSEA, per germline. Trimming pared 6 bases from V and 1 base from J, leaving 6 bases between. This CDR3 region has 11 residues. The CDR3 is CSVRRNTEAFF. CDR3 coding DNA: TGCAGCGTCCGCAGGAACACTGAAGCTTTCTTT.

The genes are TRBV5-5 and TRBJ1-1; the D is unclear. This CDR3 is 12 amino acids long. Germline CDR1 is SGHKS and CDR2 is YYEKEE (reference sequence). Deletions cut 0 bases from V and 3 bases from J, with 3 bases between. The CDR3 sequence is CASSLADTEAFF. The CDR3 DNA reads TGTGCCAGCAGCTTGGCGGACACTGAAGCTTTCTTT.

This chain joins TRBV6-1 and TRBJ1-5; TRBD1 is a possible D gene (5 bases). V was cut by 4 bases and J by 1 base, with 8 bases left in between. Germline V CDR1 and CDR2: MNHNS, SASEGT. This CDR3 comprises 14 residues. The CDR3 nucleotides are TGTGCCAGCAGTGTGGGGGAGAGCAATCAGCCCCAGCATTTT. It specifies CASSVGESNQPQHF.

The CDR3 nucleotides read TGTGCCATCAGTCCCGTCGGGGGAGGGCCCAACTACGAGCAGTACTTC. Protein product: CAISPVGGGPNYEQYF. The genes are TRBV10-3 and TRBJ2-7; TRBD2 matches at 7 bases. Germline-derived CDR1 and CDR2 are ENHRY and SYGVKD. The CDR3 consists of 16 residues. J lost 3 bases, V lost 5 bases, and 13 bases had no gene match.

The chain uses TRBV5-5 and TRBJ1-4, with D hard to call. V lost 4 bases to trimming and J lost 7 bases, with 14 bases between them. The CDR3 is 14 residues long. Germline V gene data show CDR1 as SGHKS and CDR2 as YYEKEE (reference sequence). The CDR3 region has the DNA TGTGCCAGCAGCGACTCCCCGGGATCTGAAAAACTGTTTTTT. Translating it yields CASSDSPGSEKLFF.

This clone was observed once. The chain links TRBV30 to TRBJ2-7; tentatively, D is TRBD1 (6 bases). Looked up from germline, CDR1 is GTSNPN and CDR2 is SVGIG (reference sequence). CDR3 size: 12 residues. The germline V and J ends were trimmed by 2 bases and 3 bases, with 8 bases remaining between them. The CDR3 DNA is TGTGCCTGGAGTCCGGACAGCTACGAGCAGTACTTC. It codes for CAWSPDSYEQYF.

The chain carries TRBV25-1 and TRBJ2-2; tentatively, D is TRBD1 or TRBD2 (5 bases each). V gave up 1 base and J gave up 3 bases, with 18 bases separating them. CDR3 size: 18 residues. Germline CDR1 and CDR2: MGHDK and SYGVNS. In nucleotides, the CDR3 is TGTGCCAGCAGTGAATTGGGACGGAGTACTGAGGACACCGGGGAGCTGTTTTTT. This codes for CASSELGRSTEDTGELFF.

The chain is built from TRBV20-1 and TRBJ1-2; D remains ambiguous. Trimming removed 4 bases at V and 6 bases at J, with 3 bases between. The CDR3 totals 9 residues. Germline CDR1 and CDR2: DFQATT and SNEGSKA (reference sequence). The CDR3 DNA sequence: TGCAGTGCTAAAAATGGCTACACCTTC. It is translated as CSAKNGYTF.

CDR3 residues: CASSLGGARNTEAFF. DNA of the CDR3: TGTGCCAGCAGCTTAGGGGGGGCAAGGAACACTGAAGCTTTCTTT. This sequence joins TRBV7-2 and TRBJ1-1; TRBD1 is a possible D gene (6 bases). Germline lookup yields CDR1 SGHTA and CDR2 FQGNSA. Deletions cut 1 base from V and 1 base from J, with 10 bases between. There are 15 residues in the CDR3.

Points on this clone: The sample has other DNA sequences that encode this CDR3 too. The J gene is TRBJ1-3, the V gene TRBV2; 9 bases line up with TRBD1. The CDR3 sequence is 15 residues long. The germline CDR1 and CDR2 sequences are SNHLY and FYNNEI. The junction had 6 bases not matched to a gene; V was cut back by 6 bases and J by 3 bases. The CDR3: CASRGDRGFGNTIYF. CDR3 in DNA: TGTGCCAGCAGGGGAGACAGGGGGTTTGGAAACACCATATATTTT.

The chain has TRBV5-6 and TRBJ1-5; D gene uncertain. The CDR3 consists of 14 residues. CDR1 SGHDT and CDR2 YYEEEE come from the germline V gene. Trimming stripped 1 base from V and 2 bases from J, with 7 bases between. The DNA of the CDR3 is TGTGCCAGCAGCTTGAGGGCAGGCAATCAGCCCCAGCATTTT. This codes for CASSLRAGNQPQHF.

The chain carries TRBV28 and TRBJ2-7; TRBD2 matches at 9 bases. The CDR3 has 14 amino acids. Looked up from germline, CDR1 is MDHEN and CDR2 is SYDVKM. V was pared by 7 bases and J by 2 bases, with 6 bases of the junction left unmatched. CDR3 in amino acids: CASKGLAGPYEQYF. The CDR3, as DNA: TGTGCCAGCAAGGGGCTAGCGGGACCCTACGAGCAGTACTTC.